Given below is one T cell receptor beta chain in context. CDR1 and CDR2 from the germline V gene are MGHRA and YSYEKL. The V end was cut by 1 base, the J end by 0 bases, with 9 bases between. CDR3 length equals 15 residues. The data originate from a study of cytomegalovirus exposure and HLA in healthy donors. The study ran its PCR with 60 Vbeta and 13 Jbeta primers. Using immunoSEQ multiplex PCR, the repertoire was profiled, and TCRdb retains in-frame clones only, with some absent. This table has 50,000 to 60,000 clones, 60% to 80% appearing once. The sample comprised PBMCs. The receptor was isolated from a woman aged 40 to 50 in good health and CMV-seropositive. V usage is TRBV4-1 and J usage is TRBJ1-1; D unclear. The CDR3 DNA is TGCGCCAGCAGCCAAGGAGAGAGGCTGAACACTGAAGCTTTCTTT. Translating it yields CASSQGERLNTEAFF.